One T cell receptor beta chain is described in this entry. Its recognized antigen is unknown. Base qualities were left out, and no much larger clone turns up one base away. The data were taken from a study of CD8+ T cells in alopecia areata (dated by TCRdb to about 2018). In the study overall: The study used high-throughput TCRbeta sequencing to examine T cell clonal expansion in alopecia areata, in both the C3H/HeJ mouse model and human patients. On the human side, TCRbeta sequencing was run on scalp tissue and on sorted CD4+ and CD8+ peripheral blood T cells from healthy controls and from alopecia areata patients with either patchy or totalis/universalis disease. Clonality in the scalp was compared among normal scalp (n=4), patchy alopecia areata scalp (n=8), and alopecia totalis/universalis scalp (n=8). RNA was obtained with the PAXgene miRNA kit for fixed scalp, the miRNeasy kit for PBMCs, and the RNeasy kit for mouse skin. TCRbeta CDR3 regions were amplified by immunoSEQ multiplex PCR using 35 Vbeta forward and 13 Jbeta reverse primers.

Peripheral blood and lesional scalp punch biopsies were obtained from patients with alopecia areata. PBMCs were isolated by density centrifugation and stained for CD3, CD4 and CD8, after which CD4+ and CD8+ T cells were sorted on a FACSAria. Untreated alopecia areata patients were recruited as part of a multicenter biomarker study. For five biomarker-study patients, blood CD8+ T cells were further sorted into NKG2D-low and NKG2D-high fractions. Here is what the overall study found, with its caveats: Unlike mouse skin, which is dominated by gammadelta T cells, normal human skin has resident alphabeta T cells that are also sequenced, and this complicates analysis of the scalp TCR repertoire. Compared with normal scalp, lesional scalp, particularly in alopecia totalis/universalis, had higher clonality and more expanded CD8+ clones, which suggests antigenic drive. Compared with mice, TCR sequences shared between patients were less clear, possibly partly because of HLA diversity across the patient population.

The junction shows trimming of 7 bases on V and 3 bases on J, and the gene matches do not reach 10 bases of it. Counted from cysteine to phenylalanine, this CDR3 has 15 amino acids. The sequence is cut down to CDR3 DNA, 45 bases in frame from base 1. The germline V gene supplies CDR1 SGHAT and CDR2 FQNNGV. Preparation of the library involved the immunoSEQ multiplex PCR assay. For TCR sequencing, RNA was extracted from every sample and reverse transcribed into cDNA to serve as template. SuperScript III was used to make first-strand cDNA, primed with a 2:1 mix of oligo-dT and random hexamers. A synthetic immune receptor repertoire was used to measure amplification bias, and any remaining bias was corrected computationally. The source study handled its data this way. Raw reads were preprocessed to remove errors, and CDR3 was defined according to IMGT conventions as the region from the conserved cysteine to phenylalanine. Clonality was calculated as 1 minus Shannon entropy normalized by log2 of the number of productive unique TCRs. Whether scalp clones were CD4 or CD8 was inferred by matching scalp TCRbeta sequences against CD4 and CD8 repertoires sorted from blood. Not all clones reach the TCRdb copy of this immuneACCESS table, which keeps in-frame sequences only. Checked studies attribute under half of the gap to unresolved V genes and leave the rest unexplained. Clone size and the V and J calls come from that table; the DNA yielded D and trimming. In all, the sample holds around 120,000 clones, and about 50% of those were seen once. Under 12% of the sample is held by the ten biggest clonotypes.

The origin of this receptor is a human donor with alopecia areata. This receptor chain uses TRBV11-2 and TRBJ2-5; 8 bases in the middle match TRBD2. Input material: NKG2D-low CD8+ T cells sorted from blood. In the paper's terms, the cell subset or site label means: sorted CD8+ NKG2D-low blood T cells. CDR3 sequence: CASTSPGGGKETQYF. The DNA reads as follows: TGTGCCAGCACCTCCCCCGGCGGGGGGAAAGAGACCCAGTACTTC. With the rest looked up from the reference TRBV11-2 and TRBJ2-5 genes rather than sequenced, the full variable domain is EAGVAQSPRYKIIEKRQSVAFWCNPISGHATLYWYQQILGQGPKLLIQFQNNGVVDDSQLPKDRFSAERLKGVDSTLKIQPAKLEDSAVYLCASTSPGGGKETQYFGPGTRLLVL.